This T cell receptor (beta chain) was observed in a study of radiotherapy plus CTLA-4 blockade in lung cancer. Repertoires were generated with immunoSEQ multiplex PCR, while TCRdb's copy carries only in-frame clones and drops some. The sample has around 44,000 clones, 70% to 80% seen once. Study findings and constraints: Radiotherapy plus ipilimumab was followed by expansion in blood of tumor-derived TCR clones.

This clone was seen a handful of times. Its antigen remains unknown. The clonotype originates from a human donor with non-small cell lung cancer whose response to radiotherapy plus ipilimumab could not be evaluated. Sample: peripheral blood, taken from a patient treated with radiotherapy plus ipilimumab.

CDR3 sequence: CAWSVRLVGQNTEAFF. The DNA of the CDR3 is TGTGCCTGGAGTGTACGTTTAGTGGGGCAGAACACTGAAGCTTTCTTT. The chain has TRBV30 and TRBJ1-1, with a weak D call TRBD1 (5 bases). The CDR3 runs 16 residues. Deletions cut 0 bases from V and 1 base from J, with 15 bases between. The germline V gene encodes CDR1 GTSNPN and CDR2 SVGIG (reference sequence).